These T cell receptor beta chains were read from a single sample in a study of blood T cell repertoires in COVID-19. Assay: immunoSEQ multiplex PCR; the TCRdb copy retains only in-frame clones and omits some. The sample holds around 700,000 clones, approximately 90% seen once. Sequencing input: peripheral blood. These receptors all stem from a woman under 30 with acute or convalescent COVID-19. Both conserved end residues are part of each CDR3. Each record gives: V gene, J gene, clone size, D gene, CDR3 protein, CDR3 DNA. A D gene is named only where the DNA matches it firmly. A row's size may be missing; if present it is once, few, many or a size class.

>TRBV9|TRBJ2-5|.|TRBD1
CASSVATGTETQYF
TGTGCCAGCAGCGTAGCGACAGGGACGGAGACCCAGTACTTC
>TRBV6-2/TRBV6-3|TRBJ2-1|.|TRBD2
CASSYSLAGGRWNEQFF
TGTGCCAGCAGTTACTCACTAGCGGGGGGGCGATGGAATGAGCAGTTCTTC
>TRBV5-1|TRBJ1-5|.|.
CASSLDSPNQPQHF
TGCGCCAGCAGCTTGGACAGCCCCAATCAGCCCCAGCATTTT
>TRBV4-1|TRBJ1-2|few|.
CASSQDGLYQGYTF
TGCGCCAGCAGCCAAGATGGACTTTACCAAGGCTACACCTTC
>TRBV29-1|TRBJ1-2|.|.
CSVSGGEAYGYTF
TGCAGCGTCTCAGGAGGTGAGGCTTATGGCTACACCTTC
>TRBV6-4|TRBJ2-3|.|.
CASSDRGGTDTQYF
TGTGCCAGCAGTGACCGGGGTGGGACAGATACGCAGTATTTT
>TRBV6-1|TRBJ1-1|.|.
CASSVGYGRANTEAFF
TGTGCCAGCAGTGTGGGGTATGGCAGGGCGAACACTGAAGCTTTCTTT
>TRBV3-1/TRBV3-2|TRBJ1-1|.|TRBD1
CASSSYRGPLNTEAFF
TGTGCCAGCAGCTCATACAGGGGGCCCTTGAACACTGAAGCTTTCTTT
>TRBV7-9|TRBJ2-4|.|TRBD1
CASSSGQGARLGNIQYF
TGTGCCAGCAGCTCGGGACAGGGGGCGCGCCTGGGAAACATTCAGTACTTC
>TRBV7-9|TRBJ1-5|.|TRBD1
CASSLEGADQPQHF
TGTGCCAGCAGCCTGGAGGGGGCGGATCAGCCCCAGCATTTT
>TRBV7-8|TRBJ1-2|.|TRBD1
CASSSKRDRGNGYTF
TGTGCCAGCAGCTCTAAACGGGACAGGGGAAATGGCTACACCTTC
>TRBV12-3/TRBV12-4|TRBJ2-7|few|.
CASSPTGIYEQYF
TGTGCCAGCAGTCCGACAGGAATCTACGAGCAGTACTTC
>TRBV30|TRBJ2-2|.|.
CAWEPGSPGELFF
TGTGCCTGGGAACCGGGGTCCCCCGGGGAGCTGTTTTTT
>TRBV6-5|TRBJ1-2|few|TRBD1
CASSQWDRGLYGYTF
TGTGCCAGCAGTCAGTGGGACAGGGGCCTTTATGGCTACACCTTC
>TRBV5-1|TRBJ1-4|.|.
CASSVTGKNEKLFF
TGCGCCAGCAGCGTCACCGGGAAAAATGAAAAACTGTTTTTT
>TRBV5-1|TRBJ1-4|.|TRBD1
CASSLARQGTNEKLFF
TGCGCCAGCAGCTTGGCTCGACAGGGGACTAATGAAAAACTGTTTTTT
>TRBV5-6|TRBJ2-7|.|TRBD2
CASSPGTTYEQYF
TGTGCCAGCAGCCCGGGGACTACTTACGAGCAGTACTTC
>TRBV4-3|TRBJ2-1|few|TRBD2
CASSQDGLAGGHEQFF
TGCGCCAGCAGCCAAGATGGGCTAGCGGGGGGTCATGAGCAGTTCTTC
>TRBV19|TRBJ1-1|.|.
CASSITVNTEAFF
TGTGCCAGTAGTATTACAGTGAACACTGAAGCTTTCTTT
>TRBV15|TRBJ1-6|.|.
CATRPAAPNSPLHF
TGTGCCACCCGTCCAGCGGCTCCTAATTCACCCCTCCACTTT
>TRBV18|TRBJ1-4|.|.
CASSPLRRGNEKLFF
TGTGCCAGCTCACCCTTAAGAAGGGGTAATGAAAAACTGTTTTTT
>TRBV4-1|TRBJ2-1|once|TRBD1
CATSDREGYNEQFF
TGCGCCACCTCCGACAGGGAAGGTTACAATGAGCAGTTCTTC
>TRBV6-5|TRBJ1-2|.|.
CASTETGDNYGYTF
TGTGCCAGCACCGAGACAGGAGACAACTATGGCTACACCTTC
>TRBV6-5|TRBJ1-5|once|.
CASRSRSNQPQHF
TGTGCCAGCAGAAGCCGAAGCAATCAGCCCCAGCATTTT
>TRBV9|TRBJ2-1|.|TRBD2
CASSVASGVNNEQFF
TGTGCCAGCAGCGTAGCCAGCGGGGTAAACAATGAGCAGTTCTTC
>TRBV19|TRBJ2-1|.|TRBD2
CASSLYLGGLADEQFF
TGTGCCAGTAGTCTCTACCTCGGGGGACTAGCCGATGAGCAGTTCTTC
>TRBV28|TRBJ2-1|.|.
CASSLTGLPYNEQFF
TGTGCCAGCAGTTTAACGGGTCTACCTTACAATGAGCAGTTCTTC
>TRBV7-9|TRBJ1-3|.|.
CASSLAQGTLIDTIYF
TGTGCCAGCAGCTTAGCGCAAGGGACACTAATAGACACCATATATTTT
>TRBV21-1|TRBJ2-7|.|.
CASPRAGGARYEQYF
TGTGCCAGCCCCCGCGCCGGGGGGGCTAGGTACGAGCAGTACTTC
>TRBV2|TRBJ2-1|.|.
CASLKASLGYEQFF
TGTGCCAGCCTAAAAGCCTCTCTGGGCTATGAGCAGTTCTTC
>TRBV6-1|TRBJ2-1|.|TRBD2
CASSVRSGGYYNEQFF
TGTGCCAGCAGTGTCCGTAGCGGGGGATATTACAATGAGCAGTTCTTC
>TRBV28|TRBJ1-2|.|TRBD1
CASSPPIGQGGYTF
TGTGCCAGCAGCCCCCCCATTGGACAGGGCGGCTACACCTTC
>TRBV5-1|TRBJ1-1|.|.
CASYLDRMNTKAFF
TGCGCCAGCTACCTAGACAGAATGAACACTAAAGCTTTCTTT
>TRBV6-5|TRBJ1-2|.|TRBD1
CASRMGQGAYGYTF
TGTGCCAGCAGGATGGGACAGGGTGCTTATGGCTACACCTTC